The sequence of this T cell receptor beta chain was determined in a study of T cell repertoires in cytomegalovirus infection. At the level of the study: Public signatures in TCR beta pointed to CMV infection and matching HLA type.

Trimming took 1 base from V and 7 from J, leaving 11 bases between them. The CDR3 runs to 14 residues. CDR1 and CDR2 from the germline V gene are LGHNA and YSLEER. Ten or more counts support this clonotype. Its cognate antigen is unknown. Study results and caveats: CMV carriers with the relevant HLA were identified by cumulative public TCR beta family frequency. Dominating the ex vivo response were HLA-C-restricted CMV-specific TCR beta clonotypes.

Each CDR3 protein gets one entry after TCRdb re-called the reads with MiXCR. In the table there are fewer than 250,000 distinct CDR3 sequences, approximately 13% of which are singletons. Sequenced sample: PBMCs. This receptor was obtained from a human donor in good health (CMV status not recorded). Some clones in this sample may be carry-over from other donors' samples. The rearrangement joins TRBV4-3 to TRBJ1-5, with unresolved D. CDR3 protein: CASSQVRQGQPQHF. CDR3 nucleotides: TGCGCCAGCAGCCAAGTACGCCAAGGGCAGCCCCAGCATTTT.